Reported below is one TCR beta chain. Its antigen is still unknown. Cultured CD4+ T-cell DNA underwent Oncomine TCR Beta short-read sequencing. TCRdb ran MiXCR on the PCR reads and lists one entry per CDR3 protein. The table includes more than 20,000 distinct CDR3 sequences, 35% to 50% detected once. This CDR3 has 11 residues. Germline CDR1 reads DFQATT; CDR2 reads SNEGSKA (reference sequence). The V end was cut by 1 base, the J end by 6 bases, with 7 bases between. Time point given: late sampling 161 to 241 days after vaccination in three convalescent patients. Treatment noted: roughly 10-day PBMC culture with coronavirus spike peptide pools or control peptides (ViraFEST assay). Roughly 1.9 million PBMCs went into each well for culture with approximately 9.4 IU/ml IL-2 and 7.5 to 10 ug/ml peptide pools. The sample is drawn from a study of vaccination and CD4 T cells after COVID-19. Overall study: Median draw time for post-COVID samples was 90 to 130 days post-diagnosis (range 35 to 161). Overlapping SARS-CoV-2, HCoV-NL63, HCoV-OC43 and HCoV-229E spike peptides were used to stimulate cells. Investigators sampled three convalescent patients at day 14 and days 161 to 241 post-vaccination.

The gene calls are TRBV20-1 and TRBJ2-7; D is perhaps TRBD1 (5 bases). The starting material was CD4+ T cells from blood, cultured in vitro, obtained about 7 months after SARS-CoV-2 vaccination. This TCR derives from a human donor who had recovered from COVID-19. As DNA, the CDR3 is TGCAGTGCTAGAGTTAGGGGCGAGCAGTACTTC. Its translation: CSARVRGEQYF.